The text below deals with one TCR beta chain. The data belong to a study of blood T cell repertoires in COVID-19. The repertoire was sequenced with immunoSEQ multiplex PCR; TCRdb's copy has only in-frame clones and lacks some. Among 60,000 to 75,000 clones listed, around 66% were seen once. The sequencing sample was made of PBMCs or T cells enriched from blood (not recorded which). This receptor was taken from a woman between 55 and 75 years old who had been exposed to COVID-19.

CDR3 amino acids: CASSQLSGNQPQHF. Here the CDR3 DNA reads TGCGCCAGCAGCCAACTTTCAGGGAATCAGCCCCAGCATTTT. The J gene is TRBJ1-5, the V gene TRBV4-1, with D perhaps TRBD1 (5 bases). Trimming removed 2 bases at V and 4 bases at J, with 9 bases between. The germline V gene encodes CDR1 MGHRA and CDR2 YSYEKL. The CDR3 extends over 14 amino acids.